This TCR beta chain came from a study of blood T cell repertoires in COVID-19. About the study: COVID-19 samples from acute and convalescent phases originated in the United States, Italy and Spain. T cells, B-cell-depleted T cells, or PBMCs provided the cDNA or gDNA that served as material.

Germline V lookup: CDR1 LGHNA, CDR2 YSLEER. The CDR3 sequence is 16 residues long. Authors' data handling: Reference gene primer amplification yielded estimated nucleated cell counts. Some clones are missing from TCRdb's copy, which holds only in-frame ones; the method was immunoSEQ multiplex PCR. The V and J calls and clone size come from that table; D and trimming were worked out from the DNA. The sample consists of over 55,000 clones, around 86% of them appearing once. The source of this sequence is a human donor with active COVID-19. The donor label of this sample is uncertain. The sample consisted of peripheral blood. V and J are TRBV4-3 and TRBJ2-5, with a weak D call TRBD1 (5 bases). The DNA end is more similar to TRBJ2-7, so the J call may be wrong. The CDR3 coding sequence is TGCGCCAGCAGCCAAGATACACAGGCAGGCCCCTACGAGCAGTACTTC. This sequence encodes CASSQDTQAGPYEQYF.